The rows below give T cell receptor beta chains drawn from one sample of a study of cytomegalovirus exposure and HLA in healthy donors. Only in-frame clones appear in the TCRdb table, and some are missing; sequencing was by immunoSEQ multiplex PCR. The table records some 150,000 clones, about 76% of them present only once. The source material was PBMCs. All receptors derive from a woman aged 40-49 years in good health and CMV-seronegative. Both conserved end residues are part of each CDR3. The D gene is left open where the match is weak. Rows may omit the clone size; those that give it use once, few, many or a size class.

CDR3: CASSFRLAGGQETQYF
DNA: TGTGCCAGCAGCTTCCGACTAGCGGGGGGGCAAGAGACCCAGTACTTC
D: TRBD2
V: TRBV5-4
size: .
J: TRBJ2-5

CDR3: CASSSGGHYGYTF
DNA: TGTGCCAGCAGCTCCGGCGGCCACTATGGCTACACCTTC
D: .
V: TRBV28
size: .
J: TRBJ1-2

CDR3: CATKIEDGNEQYF
DNA: TGTGCCACTAAAATCGAAGACGGGAACGAGCAGTACTTC
D: .
V: TRBV6-5
size: .
J: TRBJ2-7

CDR3: CASSLPGTGGYGYTF
DNA: TGTGCCAGCAGCTTGCCCGGGACAGGGGGATACGGCTACACCTTC
D: TRBD1
V: TRBV7-8
size: few
J: TRBJ1-2

CDR3: CASSPHTRLFGYTF
DNA: TGTGCCAGCAGCCCCCACACCCGACTCTTTGGCTACACCTTC
D: .
V: TRBV7-8
size: .
J: TRBJ1-2

CDR3: CASSYGIWSTEDGYTF
DNA: TGTGCCAGTAGTTATGGAATCTGGTCCACTGAGGATGGCTACACCTTC
D: .
V: TRBV19
size: once
J: TRBJ1-2

CDR3: CASRSSRNTEAFF
DNA: TGTGCCAGCAGGTCTAGCAGGAACACTGAAGCTTTCTTT
D: .
V: TRBV7-9
size: .
J: TRBJ1-1

CDR3: CASSPGQGFHNEQFF
DNA: TGTGCCAGCAGCCCGGGACAGGGGTTCCACAATGAGCAGTTCTTC
D: TRBD1
V: TRBV6-6
size: .
J: TRBJ2-1

CDR3: CASSPQRTANTEAFF
DNA: TGTGCCAGCTCACCACAGCGGACAGCGAACACTGAAGCTTTCTTT
D: .
V: TRBV18
size: .
J: TRBJ1-1

CDR3: CASSLAEYRGYNEMDTEAFF
DNA: TGCGCCAGCAGCTTGGCCGAATACAGGGGATATAATGAAATGGACACTGAAGCTTTCTTT
D: TRBD1
V: TRBV5-1
size: .
J: TRBJ1-1

CDR3: CASSIRDSLLGSGYTF
DNA: TGTGCCAGCAGTATTAGGGACAGCCTATTGGGGTCTGGCTACACCTTC
D: TRBD1
V: TRBV28
size: .
J: TRBJ1-2

CDR3: CASSQVTSGTGGHEQYF
DNA: TGCGCCAGCAGCCAAGTTACATCCGGGACAGGGGGCCACGAGCAGTACTTC
D: TRBD1
V: TRBV4-3
size: .
J: TRBJ2-7

CDR3: CASRKSHYGYTF
DNA: TGTGCCAGCAGGAAAAGCCACTATGGCTACACCTTC
D: .
V: TRBV6-1
size: .
J: TRBJ1-2

CDR3: CATSRDRGGGSTEAFF
DNA: TGTGCCACCAGCAGAGATCGAGGGGGAGGGAGCACTGAAGCTTTCTTT
D: .
V: TRBV15
size: .
J: TRBJ1-1

CDR3: CASSLKPGAGSSYNSPLHF
DNA: TGTGCCAGCAGCTTGAAACCTGGGGCAGGCAGCTCCTATAATTCACCCCTCCACTTT
D: .
V: TRBV5-6
size: .
J: TRBJ1-6

CDR3: CASSPSRLAGTYNEQFF
DNA: TGCGCCAGCAGCCCTTCGAGACTAGCGGGGACTTACAATGAGCAGTTCTTC
D: TRBD2
V: TRBV4-1
size: few
J: TRBJ2-1

CDR3: CASSPDLRGYTF
DNA: TGTGCCAGCTCACCAGATCTACGTGGCTACACCTTC
D: .
V: TRBV18
size: few
J: TRBJ1-2

CDR3: CASRGESYNSPLHF
DNA: TGTGCCAGCAGGGGAGAGTCCTATAATTCACCCCTCCACTTT
D: .
V: TRBV19
size: .
J: TRBJ1-6

CDR3: CASSASKSYEQYF
DNA: TGCGCCAGCAGTGCCTCTAAGTCCTACGAGCAGTACTTC
D: .
V: TRBV10-1
size: .
J: TRBJ2-7

CDR3: CAISESDRASTEAFF
DNA: TGTGCCATCAGTGAGTCCGACAGGGCGTCCACTGAAGCTTTCTTT
D: TRBD1
V: TRBV10-3
size: .
J: TRBJ1-1

CDR3: CSVVLLAGGVNEQFF
DNA: TGCAGCGTTGTACTACTAGCGGGGGGGGTGAATGAGCAGTTCTTC
D: TRBD2
V: TRBV29-1
size: .
J: TRBJ2-1

CDR3: CASSEAPGLTGPGELFF
DNA: TGTGCCAGCAGTGAAGCGCCGGGACTAACTGGCCCCGGGGAGCTGTTTTTT
D: TRBD2
V: TRBV6-1
size: .
J: TRBJ2-2

CDR3: CASSQIRDKGYNSPLHF
DNA: TGTGCCAGCAGCCAAATTCGGGACAAGGGTTATAATTCACCCCTCCACTTT
D: .
V: TRBV14
size: .
J: TRBJ1-6

CDR3: CASSAVSGRGEQFF
DNA: TGTGCCAGCAGTGCCGTCTCCGGGAGGGGAGAGCAGTTCTTC
D: TRBD2
V: TRBV6-4
size: .
J: TRBJ2-1

CDR3: CASSSAGAEQYF
DNA: TGTGCCAGCAGCTCCGCAGGGGCCGAGCAGTACTTC
D: .
V: TRBV7-2
size: .
J: TRBJ2-7

CDR3: CASSLASFKETQYF
DNA: TGTGCCAGCAGCTTAGCGTCGTTTAAAGAGACCCAGTACTTC
D: .
V: TRBV7-6
size: .
J: TRBJ2-5

CDR3: CASSLVGGDEQFF
DNA: TGCGCCAGCAGCTTGGTGGGGGGAGATGAGCAGTTCTTC
D: .
V: TRBV5-1
size: .
J: TRBJ2-1

CDR3: CASSLVGTGGTGELFF
DNA: TGTGCCAGCAGTTTGGTAGGGACAGGGGGCACCGGGGAGCTGTTTTTT
D: TRBD1
V: TRBV27
size: .
J: TRBJ2-2

CDR3: CASRKDRDEGGYGYTF
DNA: TGTGCCAGCCGAAAGGACAGGGATGAAGGAGGTTATGGCTACACCTTC
D: TRBD1
V: TRBV6-4
size: few
J: TRBJ1-2

CDR3: CASIGTGQQIYGYTF
DNA: TGTGCCAGCATAGGGACAGGGCAACAGATCTATGGCTACACCTTC
D: TRBD1
V: TRBV2
size: .
J: TRBJ1-2

CDR3: CASSEALGLAGNNEQFF
DNA: TGTGCCAGCAGTGAAGCGCTTGGACTAGCGGGGAACAATGAGCAGTTCTTC
D: TRBD2
V: TRBV6-1
size: .
J: TRBJ2-1

CDR3: CASSQYTTGGTYEQYF
DNA: TGCGCCAGCAGCCAATATACGACGGGGGGCACCTACGAGCAGTACTTC
D: .
V: TRBV4-1
size: .
J: TRBJ2-7

CDR3: CASTGGEGTFSSPLHF
DNA: TGTGCCAGCACCGGCGGTGAGGGTACCTTCAGTTCACCCCTCCACTTT
D: .
V: TRBV9
size: once
J: TRBJ1-6

CDR3: CASSQASGGIYEQYF
DNA: TGTGCCAGCAGCCAAGCTAGCGGAGGGATATACGAGCAGTACTTC
D: TRBD2
V: TRBV4-2
size: .
J: TRBJ2-7

CDR3: CASSRDRGETQYF
DNA: TGTGCCAGCTCACGTGACAGGGGTGAGACCCAGTACTTC
D: TRBD1
V: TRBV18
size: few
J: TRBJ2-5

CDR3: CASRADYAGKHEQYF
DNA: TGTGCCAGCAGGGCCGACTATGCGGGGAAGCACGAGCAGTACTTC
D: .
V: TRBV6-5
size: .
J: TRBJ2-7

CDR3: CASSYPTGDNSPLHF
DNA: TGTGCCAGCAGTTACCCGACAGGGGATAATTCACCCCTCCACTTT
D: TRBD1
V: TRBV6-6
size: .
J: TRBJ1-6

CDR3: CASSYSGQGAGEQYF
DNA: TGTGCCAGCAGTTACTCGGGACAGGGGGCTGGCGAGCAGTACTTC
D: TRBD1
V: TRBV6-5
size: .
J: TRBJ2-7

CDR3: CASSETTRWYGYTF
DNA: TGTGCCAGCAGCGAAACGACAAGATGGTATGGCTACACCTTC
D: .
V: TRBV7-9
size: once
J: TRBJ1-2

CDR3: CASSLVVGLAAINEQFF
DNA: TGTGCCAGCAGCTTAGTGGTGGGACTAGCGGCAATCAATGAGCAGTTCTTC
D: TRBD2
V: TRBV7-6
size: .
J: TRBJ2-1